These 5 T cell receptor beta chains originate from one sample sequenced in a study of blood T cell repertoires in COVID-19. The repertoire was sequenced with immunoSEQ multiplex PCR; TCRdb's copy has only in-frame clones and lacks some. The table shows 65,000 to 90,000 clones, with about 82% occurring only once. Material: peripheral blood. These receptors all stem from a woman over 75 in a cohort sampled during active or convalescent COVID-19.

The rearrangement links TRBV10-3 to TRBJ2-2; the match to TRBD2 covers 8 bases. The V and J ends lost 6 bases and 3 bases, in that order; junction bases with no gene match: 9. Germline V lookup: CDR1 ENHRY, CDR2 SYGVKD. The CDR3 totals 16 residues. The CDR3 reads CAIRAGRALDTGELFF. CDR3 DNA sequence: TGTGCCATCAGGGCCGGGAGGGCCCTCGACACCGGGGAGCTGTTTTTT.

V is TRBV28 and J is TRBJ1-1, with D tentatively TRBD1 (6 bases). The V end lost 6 bases, the J end lost 9 bases, and 17 bases lay between the germline ends. Germline V gives CDR1 MDHEN, CDR2 SYDVKM. CDR3 length equals 13 residues. This CDR3 is CASRGGENIQAFF. The CDR3 DNA reads TGTGCCAGCAGAGGGGGGGAGAATATACAAGCTTTCTTT.

The chain uses TRBV6-1 and TRBJ2-5; D possibly corresponds to TRBD1 (5 bases). Trimming took 3 bases from V and 0 from J, leaving 17 bases between them. Germline loops: CDR1 MNHNS, CDR2 SASEGT. This CDR3 is 17 amino acids long. The CDR3 spells CASSDLGHGGYQETQYF. The CDR3 DNA reads TGTGCCAGCAGTGATTTGGGGCATGGCGGCTACCAAGAGACCCAGTACTTC.

The chain joins TRBV5-1 to TRBJ1-2; D is ambiguous. Germline V gene sequence: CDR1 SGHRS, CDR2 YFSETQ. The CDR3 extends over 14 amino acids. The germline V and J ends were trimmed by 1 base and 4 bases, with 11 bases remaining between them. The CDR3 DNA reads TGCGCCAGCAGCTTGTCCCCCTCTACCTATGGCTACACCTTC. Protein product: CASSLSPSTYGYTF.

The chain has TRBV29-1 and TRBJ2-1, with TRBD2 matching 7 bases. Germline CDR1 is SQVTM and CDR2 is ANQGSEA. J gave up 2 bases and V 4 bases, and 5 bases lay outside the gene matches. The CDR3 has 14 residues. CDR3 sequence (DNA): TGCAGCGTTGGTCTCGCGGGAGCCTACAATGAGCAGTTCTTC. Protein product: CSVGLAGAYNEQFF.